The 11 T cell receptor beta chains listed next were all sequenced from one sample in a study of cytomegalovirus exposure and HLA in healthy donors. The PCR made use of 60 Vbeta and 13 Jbeta primers. Using immunoSEQ multiplex PCR, the repertoire was profiled, and TCRdb retains in-frame clones only, with some absent. The sample lists 95,000 to 150,000 clones, approximately 70% occurring once. The sample comprised PBMCs. These receptors all come from a man aged 60 to 69 in good health and CMV-seropositive.

The chain carries TRBV25-1 and TRBJ2-5; 7 nucleotides line up with TRBD1. Germline V gives CDR1 MGHDK, CDR2 SYGVNS. The CDR3 is made up of 13 amino acids. V was pared by 4 bases and J by 5 bases, with 4 bases of the junction left unmatched. The CDR3 DNA follows: TGTGCCAGCAGTGCTCAGGGGGTGGAGACCCAGTACTTC. It translates to CASSAQGVETQYF.

Only one count was recorded for this clone. The V and J genes are TRBV28 and TRBJ1-3; the D gene is possibly TRBD1 (6 bases). V was shortened by 1 base and J by 3 bases, with 13 bases between the two germline ends. This CDR3 spans 16 amino acids. CDR1 is MDHEN and CDR2 is SYDVKM in the germline V gene. The CDR3 nucleotides are TGTGCCAGCAGTTTATACAGGGAACACGATGGAAACACCATATATTTT. Translation gives CASSLYREHDGNTIYF.

About this clone: This sample also contains other DNA sequences that code for the same CDR3. The chain is built from TRBV2 and TRBJ2-7, with 8 nucleotides matching TRBD1. This CDR3 contains 16 residues. J gave up 5 bases and V 1 base, and 10 bases lay outside the gene matches. The germline V gene encodes CDR1 SNHLY and CDR2 FYNNEI. The chain's CDR3 is CASSEGLGQGKDEQYF. DNA of the CDR3: TGTGCCAGCAGTGAAGGACTTGGACAGGGTAAGGACGAGCAGTACTTC.

The chain is built from TRBV19 and TRBJ1-4; D is unresolved. Germline CDR1 LNHDA, CDR2 SQIVND (reference sequence). With 3 bases removed from V and 0 bases from J, the gap between germline ends came to 5 bases. This CDR3 contains 14 residues. This CDR3 is CASSMGATNEKLFF. The CDR3 bases are TGTGCCAGTAGTATGGGCGCAACTAATGAAAAACTGTTTTTT.

The J gene is TRBJ2-3, the V gene TRBV5-5; a weak D match, TRBD1 (5 bases). The CDR3 sequence is 13 residues long. The V end was cut by 8 bases, the J end by 0 bases, with 10 bases between. Germline V CDR1 and CDR2: SGHKS, YYEKEE (reference sequence). The CDR3 DNA is TGTGCCAGTTTCAGGGTTAGCACAGATACGCAGTATTTT. This codes for CASFRVSTDTQYF.

V is TRBV28 and J is TRBJ2-5, with D unclear. Trimming pared 1 base from V and 1 base from J, leaving 7 bases between. Germline V gene data show CDR1 as MDHEN and CDR2 as SYDVKM. The CDR3 length is 14 residues. In DNA, the CDR3 is TGTGCCAGCAGTTTATCTGACTCCCAAGAGACCCAGTACTTC. This codes for CASSLSDSQETQYF.

This rearrangement joins TRBV5-1 to TRBJ1-3; a weak D match, TRBD1 (5 bases). This CDR3 region has 15 residues. V was cut by 4 bases and J by 3 bases, with 14 bases left in between. The germline V gene has CDR1 SGHRS and CDR2 YFSETQ. The CDR3 DNA follows: TGCGCCAGCAGCCCTGGGGCGGGGATTGGAAACACCATATATTTT. This encodes CASSPGAGIGNTIYF.

The chain is built from TRBV11-2 and TRBJ1-6; 8 nucleotides line up with TRBD1. This CDR3 has 15 amino acids. Losses at the gene ends were 5 bases for V and 10 bases for J; bases not matched to a gene: 10. Germline V gives CDR1 SGHAT, CDR2 FQNNGV. The CDR3 nucleotides are TGTGCCAGCAGCCCATGGGGGGCAGGGGGCTCACCCCTCCACTTT. Translation gives CASSPWGAGGSPLHF.

A note on this clone: The junction shows a germline mismatch at one end, possibly a read error. The chain employs TRBV7-9 and TRBJ2-2, with D possibly TRBD2 on 5 matching bases. CDR3 length equals 16 residues. Germline CDR1 and CDR2: SEHNR and FQNEAQ (reference sequence). This chain's CDR3 is CSSSLAPRSNTGELFF. The DNA of the CDR3 is TGTTCCAGCAGCTTAGCGCCCAGGTCGAACACCGGGGAGCTGTTTTTT. Full variable domain (remainder filled in from reference TRBV7-9 and TRBJ2-2): DTGVSQNPRHKITKRGQNVTFRCDPISEHNRLYWYRQTLGQGPEFLTYFQNEAQLEKSRLLSDRFSAERPKGSFSTLEIQRTEQGDSAMYLCSSSLAPRSNTGELFFGEGSRLTVL.

This clone was counted a few times. This chain connects TRBV9 to TRBJ2-1; 9 bases map to TRBD2. V was pared by 0 bases and J by 6 bases, with 4 bases of the junction left unmatched. The CDR3 contains 15 residues. Germline lookup yields CDR1 SGDLS and CDR2 YYNGEE. CDR3 sequence (DNA): TGTGCCAGCAGCGTAGGGCGGGGGGGCCTCAATGAGCAGTTCTTC. As protein: CASSVGRGGLNEQFF.

The chain uses TRBV5-1 and TRBJ2-2, with 8 bases fitting TRBD1. Germline V lookup: CDR1 SGHRS, CDR2 YFSETQ. The CDR3 consists of 15 residues. With V trimmed by 1 base and J by 5 bases, 4 bases remained unmatched. CDR3 amino acids: CASSLQDRETGELFF. In nucleotides, the CDR3 is TGCGCCAGCAGCTTGCAGGACAGGGAAACCGGGGAGCTGTTTTTT.